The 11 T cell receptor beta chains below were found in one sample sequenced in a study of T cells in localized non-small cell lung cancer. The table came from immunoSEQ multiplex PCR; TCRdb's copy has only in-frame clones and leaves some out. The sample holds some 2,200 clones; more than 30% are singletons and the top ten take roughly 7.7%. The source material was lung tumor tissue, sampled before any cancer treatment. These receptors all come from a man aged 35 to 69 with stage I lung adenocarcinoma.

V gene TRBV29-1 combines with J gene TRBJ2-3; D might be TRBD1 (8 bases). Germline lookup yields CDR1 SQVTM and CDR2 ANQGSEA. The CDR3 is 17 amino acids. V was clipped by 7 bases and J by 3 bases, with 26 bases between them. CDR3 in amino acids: CSGRGDRISARTDTQYF. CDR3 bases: TGCAGCGGCCGGGGGGACAGGATTTCTGCCCGAACAGATACGCAGTATTTT.

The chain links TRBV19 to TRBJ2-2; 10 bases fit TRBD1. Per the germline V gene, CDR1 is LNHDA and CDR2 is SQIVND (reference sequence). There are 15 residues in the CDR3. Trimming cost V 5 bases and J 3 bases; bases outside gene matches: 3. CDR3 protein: CASSETGGYTGELFF. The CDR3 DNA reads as TGTGCCAGTAGTGAGACAGGGGGCTACACCGGGGAGCTGTTTTTT.

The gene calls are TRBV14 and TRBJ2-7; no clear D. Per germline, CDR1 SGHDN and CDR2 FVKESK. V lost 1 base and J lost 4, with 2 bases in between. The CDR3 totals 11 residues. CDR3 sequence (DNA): TGTGCCAGCAGCCAAGGATACGAGCAGTACTTC. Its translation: CASSQGYEQYF.

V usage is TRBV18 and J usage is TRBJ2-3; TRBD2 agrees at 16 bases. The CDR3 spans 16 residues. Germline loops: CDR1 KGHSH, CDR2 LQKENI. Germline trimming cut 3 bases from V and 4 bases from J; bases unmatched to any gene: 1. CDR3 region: CASSPGLAGGPDTQYF. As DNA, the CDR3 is TGTGCCAGCTCACCGGGACTAGCGGGGGGGCCAGATACGCAGTATTTT.

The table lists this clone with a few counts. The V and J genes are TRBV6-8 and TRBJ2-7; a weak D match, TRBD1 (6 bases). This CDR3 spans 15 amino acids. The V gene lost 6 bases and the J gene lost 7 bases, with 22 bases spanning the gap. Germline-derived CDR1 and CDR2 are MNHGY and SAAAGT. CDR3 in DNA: TGTGCCAGCAGCTCCGTTGGGGGCCTCGGCGGAGAGCAGTACTTC. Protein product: CASSSVGGLGGEQYF.

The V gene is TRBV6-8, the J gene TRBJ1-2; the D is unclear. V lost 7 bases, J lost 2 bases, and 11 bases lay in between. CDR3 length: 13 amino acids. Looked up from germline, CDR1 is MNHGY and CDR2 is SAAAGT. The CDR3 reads CASTSTENYGYTF. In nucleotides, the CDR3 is TGTGCCAGCACCTCGACCGAGAACTATGGCTACACCTTC.

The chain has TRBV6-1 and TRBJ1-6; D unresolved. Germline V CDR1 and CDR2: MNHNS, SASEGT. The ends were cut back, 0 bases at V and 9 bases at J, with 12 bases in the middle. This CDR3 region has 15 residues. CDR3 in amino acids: CASSEAGGKGSPLHF. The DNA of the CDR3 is TGTGCCAGCAGTGAAGCGGGAGGGAAGGGTTCACCCCTCCACTTT.

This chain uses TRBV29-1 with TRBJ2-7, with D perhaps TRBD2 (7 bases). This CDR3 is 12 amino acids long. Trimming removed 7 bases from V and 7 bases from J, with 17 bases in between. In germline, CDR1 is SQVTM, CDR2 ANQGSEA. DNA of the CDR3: TGCAGCGCGGGGTCGGGGGGCCGGGAGCAGTACTTC. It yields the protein CSAGSGGREQYF.

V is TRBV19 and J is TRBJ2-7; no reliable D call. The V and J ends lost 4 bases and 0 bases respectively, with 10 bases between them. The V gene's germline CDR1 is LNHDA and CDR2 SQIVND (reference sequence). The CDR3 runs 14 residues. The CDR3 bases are TGTGCCAGTAGTAGGCAGGAGAGCTCCTACGAGCAGTACTTC. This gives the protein CASSRQESSYEQYF.

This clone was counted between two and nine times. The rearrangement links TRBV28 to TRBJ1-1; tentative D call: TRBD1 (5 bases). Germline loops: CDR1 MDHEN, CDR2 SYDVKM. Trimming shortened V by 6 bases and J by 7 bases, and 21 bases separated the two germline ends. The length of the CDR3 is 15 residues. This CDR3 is CASRGPLRYRDEAFF. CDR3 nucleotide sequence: TGTGCCAGCAGGGGGCCATTACGTTATAGGGATGAAGCTTTCTTT.

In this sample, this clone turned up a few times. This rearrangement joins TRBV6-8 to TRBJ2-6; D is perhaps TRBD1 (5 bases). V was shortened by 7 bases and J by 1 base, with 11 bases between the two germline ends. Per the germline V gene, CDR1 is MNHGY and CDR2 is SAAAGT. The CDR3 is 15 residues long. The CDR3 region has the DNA TGTGCCAGCAATGTTCAGGGATCTGGGGCCAACGTCCTGACTTTC. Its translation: CASNVQGSGANVLTF.